This T cell receptor beta chain stems from a study of blood T cells in healthy people across ages. Then a second PCR, running roughly 7 to 12 cycles, was carried out with a sample-barcoded 5' primer and a J-beta primer mix. Each cDNA molecule carried a tag from a template-switch adaptor that contained 12 random nucleotides. TCRdb reprocessed the 5' RACE reads via MiXCR and lists one record per CDR3 protein. The sample lists about 1.1 million distinct CDR3 sequences, 30% to 40% seen once, with about 12% in the top ten. CDR3 size: 13 residues. V lost 0 bases and J 4 bases, leaving 10 bases between the germline ends. Germline CDR1 reads DFQATT; CDR2 reads SNEGSKA (reference sequence). Details on this clonotype: Its antigen is undetermined.

Isolated PBMCs totaled at least 7 million in each sample. General study findings and limits: Higher diversity and more naive CD4+ cells were features of long-lived donors, compared to aged donors. Diversity figures derived from one million T cells were judged to underestimate the true value.

The chain uses TRBV20-1 and TRBJ2-7, with no clear D. Sequenced sample: blood. This sequence originates from a man aged 18 to 30 in good health. DNA of the CDR3: TGCAGTGCTAGAGATCTGCTTAATTACGAGCAGTACTTC. Translated: CSARDLLNYEQYF.